What follows are 26 T cell receptor beta chains derived from one specimen sequenced in a study of T cell repertoires in cytomegalovirus infection. Using its own MiXCR run on the reads, TCRdb lists one record per CDR3 protein. The sample consists of about 350,000 distinct CDR3 sequences, roughly a third of them appearing once. The antigens of these receptors remain unknown. The sequencing used cultured PBMCs, collected from culture after CMV antigen stimulation. The receptor set was obtained from a human donor in good health (CMV status not recorded). Some clones in this sample may be carry-over from other donors' samples.

The table lists this clonotype with a count of one. Here the CDR3 omits its conserved ending phenylalanine or tryptophan, so a read error is the likely source. The rearrangement links TRBV11-2 to TRBJ2-2; D is perhaps TRBD2 (5 bases). Germline CDR1 reads SGHAT; CDR2 reads FQNNGV. The CDR3 contains 16 residues. The ends were cut back, 5 bases at V and 3 bases at J, with 16 bases in the middle. The chain's CDR3 is CASSPHPGIDTGELFS. CDR3 in DNA: TGTGCCAGCAGCCCCCATCCCGGGATAGACACCGGGGAGCTGTTTTCT.

This chain links TRBV28 with TRBJ1-1, with 10 bases identical to TRBD1. The CDR3 totals 12 residues. Germline V lookup: CDR1 MDHEN, CDR2 SYDVKM. Losses at the gene ends were 6 bases for V and 9 bases for J; bases not matched to a gene: 4. Written as DNA, the CDR3 is TGTGCCAGCAGGGGGGACAGGGGAAAAGCTTTCTTT. It is translated as CASRGDRGKAFF.

This clonotype turned up a few times. The chain is built from TRBV7-2 and TRBJ1-1; D possibly corresponds to TRBD1 (5 bases). The CDR3 extends over 16 amino acids. V lost 1 base and J 2 bases, leaving 14 bases between the germline ends. The germline V gene has CDR1 SGHTA and CDR2 FQGNSA. In nucleotides, the CDR3 is TGTGCCAGCAGCTTAGTTAGCGGACAACCAAACACTGAAGCTTTCTTT. Translated, it gives CASSLVSGQPNTEAFF.

As for this clonotype: This may be a read error, as it is one base from a much larger clone. The J gene is TRBJ1-3, the V gene TRBV12-3 or TRBV12-4; TRBD1 is a possible D gene (6 bases). There are 12 residues in the CDR3. V was pared by 7 bases and J by 8 bases, with 12 bases between. The CDR3 sequence: CASTPQGYTIYF. The CDR3 nucleotides are TGTGCCAGCACTCCCCAGGGGTACACCATATATTTT.

V is TRBV19 and J is TRBJ1-1, with D hard to call. The V gene's germline CDR1 is LNHDA and CDR2 SQIVND (reference sequence). The V and J ends lost 5 bases and 1 base respectively, with 8 bases between them. The CDR3 runs 13 residues. The CDR3 DNA sequence: TGTGCCAGTAGTTATTTCCAGAACACTGAAGCTTTCTTT. Translation: CASSYFQNTEAFF.

The table lists this clonotype with many counts. This chain links TRBV6-2 or TRBV6-3 with TRBJ2-1; 14 bases line up with TRBD2. Germline trimming cut 4 bases from V and 7 bases from J; bases unmatched to any gene: 9. The CDR3 totals 17 residues. Germline lookup yields CDR1 MNHEY and CDR2 SVGEGT. This CDR3 reads CASSLTSGRAIGNEQFF. CDR3 DNA: TGTGCCAGCAGTTTGACTAGCGGGAGGGCAATTGGGAATGAGCAGTTCTTC.

This chain links TRBV12-3 or TRBV12-4 with TRBJ2-5, with 8 bases lining up with TRBD1. The CDR3 length is 15 residues. With 6 bases clipped from V and 5 bases from J, the junction kept 11 bases outside the gene matches. CDR3 coding DNA: TGTGCCAGCAGGACAGGGGTGGCGTCTGAGGAGACCCAGTACTTC. Amino acid sequence: CASRTGVASEETQYF.

This clonotype was detected a few times. V is TRBV7-2 and J is TRBJ2-2; D uncertain. V lost 2 bases and J lost 1, with 8 bases in between. CDR1 SGHTA and CDR2 FQGNSA come from the germline V gene. This CDR3 is built from 15 residues. The DNA of the CDR3 is TGTGCCAGCAGCTTAAGCTATCAGAACACCGGGGAGCTGTTTTTT. It specifies CASSLSYQNTGELFF. Variable domain in full (rest from reference TRBV7-2 and TRBJ2-2): GAGVSQSPSNKVTEKGKDVELRCDPISGHTALYWYRQSLGQGLEFLIYFQGNSAPDKSGLPSDRFSAERTGGSVSTLTIQRTQQEDSAVYLCASSLSYQNTGELFFGEGSRLTVL.

This clonotype was detected only once. The chain is built from TRBV6-5 and TRBJ1-1; 8 nucleotides agree with TRBD1. The CDR3 consists of 14 residues. The trim removed 9 bases at V and 5 bases at J, leaving 11 bases unmatched. Germline CDR1 reads MNHEY; CDR2 reads SVGAGI. The CDR3 bases are TGTGCCAGTTCACAGGGGGGTATAATGACTGAAGCTTTCTTT. Amino acid sequence: CASSQGGIMTEAFF.

This clonotype was detected a few times. The chain carries TRBV6-2 or TRBV6-3 and TRBJ2-3; D is possibly TRBD1 (5 bases). The germline CDR1 and CDR2 sequences are MNHEY and SVGEGT. The V end was cut by 0 bases, the J end by 6 bases, with 13 bases between. CDR3 size: 15 residues. The CDR3, as DNA: TGTGCCAGCAGTTACTCGAGCAGGGAAGTGGATACGCAGTATTTT. Translating gives CASSYSSREVDTQYF.

This chain links TRBV7-2 with TRBJ2-7; D unresolved. Germline lookup yields CDR1 SGHTA and CDR2 FQGNSA. V shed 5 bases and J shed 7 bases, with 15 bases lying between them. This CDR3 region has 13 residues. CDR3 nucleotides: TGTGCCAGCAGCACCGACTGGGCGGCGGAGCAGTACTTC. This translates into CASSTDWAAEQYF.

The chain employs TRBV6-6 and TRBJ2-4; D is perhaps TRBD2 (6 bases). With 6 bases removed from V and 5 bases from J, the gap between germline ends came to 8 bases. This CDR3 spans 12 amino acids. Germline CDR1 MNHNY, CDR2 SVGAGI (reference sequence). This chain's CDR3 is CASRGLENIQYF. In nucleotides, the CDR3 is TGTGCCAGCAGGGGACTCGAAAACATTCAGTACTTC.

This clonotype has only a few counts. The genes are TRBV4-3 and TRBJ2-3; either TRBD1 or TRBD2 may fit D (5 bases each). The germline gives CDR1 LGHNA, CDR2 YSLEER. CDR3 length equals 20 residues. V lost 1 base to trimming and J lost 0 bases, with 23 bases between them. CDR3 loop: CASSQGGRVGPETSTDTQYF. The DNA of the CDR3 is TGCGCCAGCAGCCAAGGGGGGAGAGTCGGGCCGGAGACTAGCACAGATACGCAGTATTTT.

The J gene is TRBJ2-1, the V gene TRBV5-1; 11 bases match TRBD2. Germline loops: CDR1 SGHRS, CDR2 YFSETQ. The junction had 8 bases not matched to a gene; V was cut back by 4 bases and J by 5 bases. The CDR3 loop spans 16 amino acids. The CDR3 coding sequence is TGCGCCAGCAGCAAGGGAGGGACTAGCGGCGACAATGAGCAGTTCTTC. This gives the protein CASSKGGTSGDNEQFF.

The V call is TRBV4-1, the J call TRBJ1-1, with D possibly matching TRBD1 (5 bases). The V end lost 11 bases, the J end lost 0 bases, and 16 bases lay between the germline ends. Germline V lookup: CDR1 MGHRA, CDR2 YSYEKL. This CDR3 comprises 14 residues. The CDR3 sequence is CAVSGLTMNTEAFF. CDR3 DNA: TGCGCCGTGTCGGGGCTGACCATGAACACTGAAGCTTTCTTT.

The J gene is TRBJ1-5, the V gene TRBV7-8; tentative D call: TRBD1 (5 bases). This CDR3 spans 15 amino acids. V dropped 5 bases and J dropped 1 base, with 12 bases sitting between them. Germline lookup yields CDR1 SGHVS and CDR2 FQNEAQ. CDR3 sequence reads: CASSPHWDSNQPQHF. The CDR3 region has the DNA TGTGCCAGCAGCCCACATTGGGACAGCAATCAGCCCCAGCATTTT.

The rearrangement uses TRBV9 and TRBJ1-5; D gene ambiguous. CDR1 and CDR2 from the germline V gene are SGDLS and YYNGEE. The CDR3 totals 18 residues. Trimming took off 6 bases at V and 0 bases at J, with 22 bases between the two ends. The CDR3 nucleotides are TGTGCCAGCAAACCTAAACCTTCCTGCGGGTATAGCAATCAGCCCCAGCATTTT. Amino acids: CASKPKPSCGYSNQPQHF.

Ten or more counts support this clonotype. The gene calls are TRBV5-4 and TRBJ1-5; TRBD1 is a possible D gene (5 bases). CDR3 length: 14 residues. Trimming removed 0 bases from V and 4 bases from J, with 8 bases in between. Germline assignment: CDR1 SGHNT and CDR2 YYREEE (reference sequence). The DNA of the CDR3 is TGTGCCAGCAGCTTGGCCGGGACTAATCAGCCCCAGCATTTT. Translated, it gives CASSLAGTNQPQHF.

The table lists this clonotype with a few counts. The V call is TRBV20-1, the J call TRBJ1-5; no reliable D call. The germline V and J ends were trimmed by 6 bases and 2 bases, with 8 bases remaining between them. The CDR3 contains 12 residues. The germline V gene encodes CDR1 DFQATT and CDR2 SNEGSKA (reference sequence). CDR3 DNA: TGCAGTGCCAGGACGGGCAATCAGCCCCAGCATTTT. This encodes CSARTGNQPQHF.

The sample holds many counts of this clonotype. This chain connects TRBV6-2 or TRBV6-3 to TRBJ2-6; perhaps D is TRBD1 or TRBD2 (6 bases each). CDR1 is MNHEY and CDR2 is SVGEGT in the germline V gene. The V and J ends lost 4 bases and 2 bases respectively, with 9 bases between them. The CDR3 loop spans 15 amino acids. The CDR3, as DNA: TGTGCCAGCAGTTCGAGGGGGGCTGGGGCCAACGTCCTGACTTTC. Amino acid sequence: CASSSRGAGANVLTF.

This clonotype has more than one count but fewer than ten. The chain has TRBV7-2 and TRBJ2-2, with 8 bases matching TRBD1. The germline gives CDR1 SGHTA, CDR2 FQGNSA. The V gene end was trimmed by 5 bases and the J gene end by 7 bases; junction bases not matched to a gene: 6. The CDR3 has 14 residues. The chain's CDR3 is CASSPGGWSGELFF. CDR3 in DNA: TGTGCCAGCAGCCCAGGGGGCTGGAGCGGGGAGCTGTTTTTT.

This clonotype showed up just a few times. CDR3 residues: CASSIIDGRDTGELFF. The CDR3 DNA sequence: TGTGCCAGTAGTATAATTGACGGGAGGGATACCGGGGAGCTGTTTTTT. This rearrangement joins TRBV19 to TRBJ2-2; TRBD2 matches 8 bases. Germline loops: CDR1 LNHDA, CDR2 SQIVND (reference sequence). CDR3 length: 16 amino acids. V trimming: 2 bases; J trimming: 5 bases; junction bases outside the gene matches: 7.

The chain uses TRBV5-6 and TRBJ1-1; 7 bases map to TRBD1. The CDR3 runs to 15 residues. J was trimmed by 1 base and V by 4 bases; bases with no gene match: 7. Germline lookup yields CDR1 SGHDT and CDR2 YYEEEE. CDR3 in amino acids: CASSLYDRENTEAFF. Here the CDR3 DNA reads TGTGCCAGCAGCCTGTATGACAGGGAGAACACTGAAGCTTTCTTT.

This chain connects TRBV6-5 to TRBJ2-3; D perhaps matches TRBD2 (6 bases). V was pared by 1 base and J by 4 bases, with 12 bases between. In germline, CDR1 is MNHEY, CDR2 SVGAGI. The CDR3 covers 15 residues. The CDR3 region is CASSYFGGGPDTQYF. CDR3 coding DNA: TGTGCCAGCAGTTACTTCGGGGGTGGGCCAGATACGCAGTATTTT.

There are a few counts of this clonotype. This chain connects TRBV2 to TRBJ1-2; 8 bases line up with TRBD1. Germline lookup yields CDR1 SNHLY and CDR2 FYNNEI. This CDR3 comprises 17 residues. Germline trimming cut 3 bases from V and 3 bases from J; bases unmatched to any gene: 12. The CDR3 DNA reads as TGTGCCAGCAGTGATTTGTCCCCAGGACAGGGTGACTATGGCTACACCTTC. Its protein product is CASSDLSPGQGDYGYTF. The whole variable domain, filled in from reference TRBV2 and TRBJ1-2, reads EPEVTQTPSHQVTQMGQEVILRCVPISNHLYFYWYRQILGQKVEFLVSFYNNEISEKSEIFDDQFSVERPDGSNFTLKIRSTKLEDSAMYFCASSDLSPGQGDYGYTFGSGTRLTVV.

This chain uses TRBV7-9 with TRBJ2-7; D call uncertain. The V end was cut by 3 bases, the J end by 4 bases, with 7 bases between. CDR3 length equals 12 residues. Per the germline V gene, CDR1 is SEHNR and CDR2 is FQNEAQ (reference sequence). CDR3 in amino acids: CASSFGKYEQYF. DNA for the CDR3: TGTGCCAGCAGCTTTGGTAAATACGAGCAGTACTTC.